A selection of T cell receptor beta chains follows, all from one sample in a study of cytomegalovirus exposure and HLA in healthy donors. The protocol was immunoSEQ multiplex PCR, while the TCRdb copy is restricted to in-frame clones and leaves out a portion. The sample shows about 99,000 clones, about 78% of them seen only once. The sequenced material came from PBMCs. The receptor source for this set is a man aged 40-49 years in good health and CMV-seronegative. Both conserved end residues are part of each CDR3. The D gene is left open where the match is weak. Part of the rows lack a size; the others show once, few, many or a class for expanded clones.

CDR3: CSVEQGPGQPQHF
DNA: TGCAGCGTTGAACAGGGGCCCGGTCAGCCCCAGCATTTT
size: .
J: TRBJ1-5
V: TRBV29-1
D: .

CDR3: CASSDDGTGYYGYTF
DNA: TGTGCCAGCAGTGACGATGGGACAGGTTACTATGGCTACACCTTC
size: .
J: TRBJ1-2
V: TRBV2
D: TRBD1

CDR3: CASSAPVGVSDTQYF
DNA: TGTGCCAGCAGTGCTCCCGTAGGAGTGTCCGATACGCAGTATTTT
size: once
J: TRBJ2-3
V: TRBV28
D: .

CDR3: CASSLSSEQYF
DNA: TGTGCCAGCAGCTTATCTTCCGAGCAGTACTTC
size: many
J: TRBJ2-7
V: TRBV13
D: .

CDR3: CASSYDGLEAFF
DNA: TGTGCCAGCAGTTACGATGGGCTTGAAGCTTTCTTT
size: .
J: TRBJ1-1
V: TRBV6-5
D: .

CDR3: CASRAGLAGLSSYNEQFF
DNA: TGTGCCAGCAGGGCCGGACTAGCGGGATTAAGCTCCTACAATGAGCAGTTCTTC
size: .
J: TRBJ2-1
V: TRBV2
D: TRBD2

CDR3: CASSLGRGLDRANYGYTF
DNA: TGCGCCAGCAGCTTGGGTAGGGGCCTAGACAGGGCTAACTATGGCTACACCTTC
size: .
J: TRBJ1-2
V: TRBV5-1
D: TRBD1

CDR3: CASSEALERALAFF
DNA: TGTGCCAGCAGTGAAGCTCTAGAACGTGCGTTGGCTTTCTTT
size: .
J: TRBJ1-1
V: TRBV6-1
D: .

CDR3: CASRLQGVVYEQYF
DNA: TGTGCCAGCAGGCTGCAGGGGGTGGTTTACGAGCAGTACTTC
size: .
J: TRBJ2-7
V: TRBV2
D: TRBD1

CDR3: CASSFDRGKTNYGYTF
DNA: TGTGCCAGCAGCTTTGACAGGGGGAAGACTAACTATGGCTACACCTTC
size: once
J: TRBJ1-2
V: TRBV5-6
D: TRBD1

CDR3: CATSSSGFSYNEQFF
DNA: TGTGCCACCAGCAGCAGCGGTTTCTCCTACAATGAGCAGTTCTTC
size: .
J: TRBJ2-1
V: TRBV15
D: .

CDR3: CASSLSARGLAGGPMDEQYF
DNA: TGTGCCAGCAGTTTATCCGCTCGCGGACTAGCGGGAGGGCCCATGGACGAGCAGTACTTC
size: .
J: TRBJ2-7
V: TRBV28
D: TRBD2

CDR3: CASSLADRGNTEAFF
DNA: TGTGCCAGCAGCTTAGCGGACAGGGGAAACACTGAAGCTTTCTTT
size: .
J: TRBJ1-1
V: TRBV7-9
D: TRBD1

CDR3: CASSLVRGGDTEAFF
DNA: TGTGCCAGCAGCTTAGTGAGGGGGGGGGACACTGAAGCTTTCTTT
size: few
J: TRBJ1-1
V: TRBV7-9
D: .

CDR3: CASSLSGTGGWETQYF
DNA: TGTGCCAGCAGCTTGTCCGGGACCGGGGGGTGGGAGACCCAGTACTTC
size: .
J: TRBJ2-5
V: TRBV5-6
D: TRBD2

CDR3: CASSLYSQMNTEAFF
DNA: TGCGCCAGCAGCTTGTATTCCCAGATGAACACTGAAGCTTTCTTT
size: few
J: TRBJ1-1
V: TRBV5-1
D: .

CDR3: CASRLAGGSTSTDTQYF
DNA: TGTGCCAGCAGACTAGCGGGAGGAAGCACTAGCACAGATACGCAGTATTTT
size: medium-sized
J: TRBJ2-3
V: TRBV28
D: TRBD2

CDR3: CASRGTSGRNTQYF
DNA: TGTGCCAGCCGAGGAACTAGCGGGAGGAATACGCAGTATTTT
size: few
J: TRBJ2-3
V: TRBV6-1
D: TRBD2

CDR3: CAWTDRAVGELFF
DNA: TGTGCCTGGACAGACAGGGCGGTCGGGGAGCTGTTTTTT
size: .
J: TRBJ2-2
V: TRBV30
D: TRBD1

CDR3: CASSNGRTGDVYEQYF
DNA: TGCGCCAGCAGCAACGGACGGACAGGGGATGTCTACGAGCAGTACTTC
size: .
J: TRBJ2-7
V: TRBV5-1
D: TRBD1

CDR3: CASSYPGQGADTQYF
DNA: TGTGCCAGCAGTTACCCCGGACAGGGCGCAGATACGCAGTATTTT
size: .
J: TRBJ2-3
V: TRBV6-5
D: TRBD1

CDR3: CASSDYVLAGAGETQYF
DNA: TGTGCCAGCAGTGACTACGTACTAGCGGGGGCGGGGGAGACCCAGTACTTC
size: .
J: TRBJ2-5
V: TRBV2
D: TRBD2

CDR3: CASSLTPGRAKRDTEAFF
DNA: TGTGCCAGCAGCTTAACCCCGGGCAGGGCAAAACGGGACACTGAAGCTTTCTTT
size: .
J: TRBJ1-1
V: TRBV11-2
D: .

CDR3: CASSSNLAGGPYNEQFF
DNA: TGTGCCAGCAGCAGTAATTTAGCGGGGGGCCCATACAATGAGCAGTTCTTC
size: .
J: TRBJ2-1
V: TRBV7-9
D: TRBD2

CDR3: CASGALGGDGELFF
DNA: TGCGCCAGCGGAGCGTTAGGGGGGGACGGGGAGCTGTTTTTT
size: once
J: TRBJ2-2
V: TRBV10-2
D: .

CDR3: CASSYSGTTPREQYF
DNA: TGTGCCAGCAGTTACTCGGGGACTACCCCGCGCGAGCAGTACTTC
size: .
J: TRBJ2-7
V: TRBV6-6
D: TRBD2

CDR3: CASSGTGVGNTIYF
DNA: TGTGCCAGCAGTGGGACAGGGGTTGGAAACACCATATATTTT
size: .
J: TRBJ1-3
V: TRBV25-1
D: TRBD1

CDR3: CASSVEYGFTDTQYF
DNA: TGTGCCAGCAGCGTAGAATACGGGTTCACAGATACGCAGTATTTT
size: .
J: TRBJ2-3
V: TRBV9
D: .

CDR3: CASSERGVGAFF
DNA: TGTGCCAGCAGTGAAAGGGGCGTGGGCGCTTTCTTT
size: .
J: TRBJ1-1
V: TRBV2
D: .

CDR3: CASSLDTASGNTIYF
DNA: TGCGCCAGCAGCTTGGACACCGCTTCTGGAAACACCATATATTTT
size: .
J: TRBJ1-3
V: TRBV5-1
D: .

CDR3: CASSPGTVQEAFF
DNA: TGTGCCAGCTCACCAGGGACAGTTCAAGAAGCTTTCTTT
size: .
J: TRBJ1-1
V: TRBV18
D: TRBD1

CDR3: CASNTGVMRYTF
DNA: TGTGCCAGCAATACCGGGGTTATGCGGTACACCTTC
size: few
J: TRBJ1-2
V: TRBV28
D: .

CDR3: CASGKGTGESQPQHF
DNA: TGTGCCAGCGGAAAGGGAACAGGAGAAAGTCAGCCCCAGCATTTT
size: .
J: TRBJ1-5
V: TRBV7-9
D: .

CDR3: CASSGLAGLGSEQYF
DNA: TGTGCCAGCAGCGGACTAGCGGGGCTCGGGAGCGAGCAGTACTTC
size: few
J: TRBJ2-7
V: TRBV2
D: TRBD2

CDR3: CASSSEGNRADTQYF
DNA: TGCGCCAGCAGCTCGGAGGGGAATCGAGCAGATACGCAGTATTTT
size: few
J: TRBJ2-3
V: TRBV5-1
D: .

CDR3: CASSLEDSRPNTQYF
DNA: TGTGCCAGCAGTTTAGAAGACTCCCGACCTAATACGCAGTATTTT
size: .
J: TRBJ2-3
V: TRBV27
D: .

CDR3: CASSATGGASNQPQHF
DNA: TGTGCCAGCAGCGCAACAGGGGGCGCGAGCAATCAGCCCCAGCATTTT
size: .
J: TRBJ1-5
V: TRBV7-8
D: TRBD1

CDR3: CASGPFSGANVLTF
DNA: TGTGCCAGCGGGCCCTTCTCTGGGGCCAACGTCCTGACTTTC
size: .
J: TRBJ2-6
V: TRBV6-1
D: .

CDR3: CASSLERIGAYTF
DNA: TGCGCCAGCAGCTTGGAACGGATCGGAGCCTACACCTTC
size: few
J: TRBJ1-2
V: TRBV5-1
D: .

CDR3: CASSPSTGGNTIYF
DNA: TGTGCCAGCTCACCCAGCACAGGGGGGAACACCATATATTTT
size: .
J: TRBJ1-3
V: TRBV18
D: TRBD1

CDR3: CASSTQGASNQPQHF
DNA: TGTGCCAGTAGCACTCAGGGGGCTAGCAATCAGCCCCAGCATTTT
size: .
J: TRBJ1-5
V: TRBV19
D: TRBD1

CDR3: CASSLAPGPQETQYF
DNA: TGCGCCAGCAGCTTGGCCCCAGGGCCACAAGAGACCCAGTACTTC
size: .
J: TRBJ2-5
V: TRBV5-1
D: .

CDR3: CASSHRNSAFF
DNA: TGTGCCAGCAGCCACCGGAACAGCGCTTTCTTT
size: .
J: TRBJ1-1
V: TRBV5-6
D: .

CDR3: CASSGTRDRGFF
DNA: TGTGCCAGCAGTGGTACAAGGGACAGGGGTTTCTTC
size: once
J: TRBJ2-1
V: TRBV28
D: TRBD1

CDR3: CAWSVQAGGYNEQFF
DNA: TGTGCCTGGAGTGTACAAGCGGGAGGGTACAATGAGCAGTTCTTC
size: .
J: TRBJ2-1
V: TRBV30
D: TRBD2

CDR3: CASSLWTGQYNEQFF
DNA: TGCGCCAGCAGCTTATGGACAGGACAATACAATGAGCAGTTCTTC
size: few
J: TRBJ2-1
V: TRBV5-1
D: TRBD1

CDR3: CASSERGGIFDTQYF
DNA: TGTGCCAGCAGTGAACGCGGAGGGATCTTTGATACGCAGTATTTT
size: few
J: TRBJ2-3
V: TRBV6-1
D: .

CDR3: CASSPERTGRETQYF
DNA: TGCGCCAGCAGCCCAGAAAGGACAGGGCGGGAGACCCAGTACTTC
size: .
J: TRBJ2-5
V: TRBV5-1
D: TRBD1

CDR3: CAWSVGLAGHNEQFF
DNA: TGTGCCTGGAGTGTTGGTCTAGCGGGACACAATGAGCAGTTCTTC
size: .
J: TRBJ2-1
V: TRBV30
D: TRBD2

CDR3: CASSLLAITSDEQFF
DNA: TGTGCCAGCAGCCTGCTAGCGATAACTTCGGATGAGCAGTTCTTC
size: .
J: TRBJ2-1
V: TRBV28
D: .

CDR3: CASSKGAGGNQPQHF
DNA: TGTGCCAGCAGCAAAGGGGCAGGGGGCAATCAGCCCCAGCATTTT
size: once
J: TRBJ1-5
V: TRBV16
D: .

CDR3: CASSLTPTDSAYYNEQFF
DNA: TGCGCCAGCAGCTTGACCCCCACGGACAGTGCTTACTACAATGAGCAGTTCTTC
size: .
J: TRBJ2-1
V: TRBV5-1
D: .

CDR3: CASRFPGQQNTEAFF
DNA: TGTGCCAGCAGATTCCCGGGACAGCAGAACACTGAAGCTTTCTTT
size: .
J: TRBJ1-1
V: TRBV28
D: TRBD1

CDR3: CASISTVNTEAFF
DNA: TGTGCCAGCATTTCGACAGTGAACACTGAAGCTTTCTTT
size: .
J: TRBJ1-1
V: TRBV6-5
D: .

CDR3: CASSPSRDTGELFF
DNA: TGTGCCAGCTCACCCAGTCGGGACACCGGGGAGCTGTTTTTT
size: .
J: TRBJ2-2
V: TRBV18
D: .

CDR3: CASSLGNSYEQYF
DNA: TGTGCCAGCAGTTTGGGCAACTCCTACGAGCAGTACTTC
size: few
J: TRBJ2-7
V: TRBV6-6
D: .

CDR3: CASSYLAGGSYEQYF
DNA: TGTGCCAGCAGCTATCTAGCGGGAGGGAGCTACGAGCAGTACTTC
size: .
J: TRBJ2-7
V: TRBV7-2
D: TRBD2

CDR3: CASSRLGQNTEAFF
DNA: TGTGCCAGCAGCCGACTTGGACAGAACACTGAAGCTTTCTTT
size: .
J: TRBJ1-1
V: TRBV9
D: .

CDR3: CASSLSRSTDTQYF
DNA: TGCGCCAGCAGCCTTAGCAGATCCACAGATACGCAGTATTTT
size: .
J: TRBJ2-3
V: TRBV5-1
D: .

CDR3: CASRKGGSADNQPQHF
DNA: TGTGCCAGTAGAAAGGGGGGGTCGGCAGACAATCAGCCCCAGCATTTT
size: .
J: TRBJ1-5
V: TRBV19
D: .